A selection of T cell receptor beta chains follows, all from one sample in a study of identical twins. TCRdb reanalysed the 5' RACE reads using MiXCR and keeps one entry per CDR3 protein. The table shows around 510,000 distinct CDR3 sequences, with approximately 15% occurring only once. These data also formed part of another study, on yellow fever vaccine responses in identical twins.

The material sequenced was CD4+ T cells sorted from blood. These receptors all come from a woman under 30 in good health. CDR3s include the opening cysteine and the closing phenylalanine or tryptophan. The D gene is left open where the match is weak. Some rows have no size entry. The others give once, few or many, or a class for an expanded clone.

V gene	clone size	J gene	D gene	CDR3 length	CDR3 protein	CDR3 DNA
TRBV2	NA	TRBJ2-1	NA	13	CATKDRHGDEQFF	TGTGCCACAAAGGACAGACATGGGGATGAGCAGTTCTTC
TRBV7-2	NA	TRBJ2-1	TRBD2	16	CASSSALTSGYLEQFF	TGTGCCAGCAGCTCCGCACTGACTAGCGGGTACCTTGAGCAGTTCTTC
TRBV11-1	many	TRBJ1-3	TRBD1	19	CASSLQAIQGGSSGNTIYF	TGTGCCAGCAGCCTGCAGGCAATACAGGGGGGAAGCTCTGGAAACACCATATATTTT
TRBV6-2/TRBV6-3	few	TRBJ1-5	NA	14	CASSYELGGQPQHF	TGTGCCAGCAGTTACGAATTGGGTGGGCAGCCCCAGCATTTT
TRBV4-3	NA	TRBJ2-1	TRBD1	14	CASSPVDRDVEQFF	TGCGCCAGCAGCCCTGTGGACAGGGACGTTGAGCAGTTCTTC
TRBV6-2/TRBV6-3	NA	TRBJ2-1	TRBD2	16	CASRPFGGSSYNEQFF	TGTGCCAGCAGACCTTTCGGGGGGAGCTCCTACAATGAGCAGTTCTTC
TRBV7-2	few	TRBJ2-3	NA	17	CASSSYRGGRGTDTQYF	TGTGCCAGCAGCTCGTACCGGGGTGGGCGGGGCACAGATACGCAGTATTTT
TRBV29-1	many	TRBJ2-7	NA	11	CSVVWVYEQYF	TGCAGCGTTGTCTGGGTCTACGAGCAGTACTTC
TRBV19	many	TRBJ1-1	NA	13	CASSITENTEAFF	TGTGCCAGTAGTATTACAGAGAACACTGAAGCTTTCTTT
TRBV29-1	many	TRBJ2-1	NA	10	CSVGISEQFF	TGCAGCGTTGGAATCTCTGAGCAGTTCTTC
TRBV5-1	many	TRBJ2-7	NA	16	CASSLDSSRKGYEQYF	TGCGCCAGCAGCTTGGATTCCTCTCGAAAGGGCTACGAGCAGTACTTC
TRBV9	NA	TRBJ2-5	TRBD2	14	CASSAPGLGETQYF	TGTGCCAGCAGCGCCCCGGGACTAGGAGAGACCCAGTACTTC
TRBV5-1	NA	TRBJ2-5	NA	14	CASSSFGLQETQYF	TGCGCCAGCAGCTCGTTCGGACTACAAGAGACCCAGTACTTC
TRBV29-1	NA	TRBJ2-1	TRBD2	13	CSVETSGRNEQFF	TGCAGCGTTGAGACTAGCGGGAGGAATGAGCAGTTCTTC
TRBV27	many	TRBJ2-1	TRBD2	16	CASSSPSSGNSNEQFF	TGTGCCAGCAGTTCACCCTCTAGCGGGAATTCCAATGAGCAGTTCTTC
TRBV28	NA	TRBJ2-1	TRBD2	13	CAMSGRVMGEQFF	TGTGCCATGAGCGGGAGGGTTATGGGTGAGCAGTTCTTC
TRBV7-7	NA	TRBJ2-2	NA	14	CASSLDRQTGELFF	TGTGCTAGCAGCTTAGATCGGCAGACCGGGGAGCTGTTTTTT
TRBV18	NA	TRBJ2-1	TRBD1	15	CASSPLQGHYNEQFF	TGTGCCAGCTCACCGCTACAGGGGCACTACAATGAGCAGTTCTTC
TRBV20-1	NA	TRBJ2-5	NA	12	CSADREGETQYF	TGCAGTGCTGACAGGGAGGGAGAGACCCAGTACTTC
TRBV12-3/TRBV12-4	many	TRBJ2-1	TRBD1	15	CASSTGTGSGNEQFF	TGTGCCAGCTCAACCGGGACAGGGAGTGGGAATGAGCAGTTCTTC
TRBV28	NA	TRBJ1-2	NA	13	CASKTGISYGYTF	TGTGCCAGTAAGACAGGTATATCCTATGGCTACACCTTC
TRBV27	many	TRBJ2-7	NA	14	CASRSGSGRNEQYF	TGTGCCAGCCGCTCTGGTTCGGGGCGGAACGAGCAGTACTTC
TRBV7-9	few	TRBJ2-7	NA	11	CASREPREQYF	TGTGCCAGCAGGGAGCCTAGGGAGCAGTACTTC
TRBV12-3/TRBV12-4	many	TRBJ2-2	NA	14	CASSPSSVIGELFF	TGTGCCAGCAGCCCATCTAGCGTCATCGGGGAGCTGTTTTTT
TRBV7-9	few	TRBJ2-7	NA	16	CASSLLAGISSYEQYF	TGTGCCAGCAGCCTTCTAGCAGGGATAAGCTCCTACGAGCAGTACTTC
TRBV4-2	NA	TRBJ2-7	TRBD2	15	CASSLERLAAYEQYF	TGTGCCAGCAGCCTGGAGAGGCTAGCGGCCTACGAGCAGTACTTC
TRBV9	NA	TRBJ2-5	TRBD1	15	CASSVDRGFGETQYF	TGTGCCAGCAGCGTGGACAGGGGGTTTGGGGAGACCCAGTACTTC
TRBV20-1	NA	TRBJ2-1	TRBD2	16	CSARASGSKSYNEQFF	TGCAGTGCTAGAGCTAGCGGGAGTAAATCCTACAATGAGCAGTTCTTC
TRBV3-2	NA	TRBJ1-1	NA	15	CAAIHSGTVNTEAFF	TGTGCCGCAATCCATTCCGGGACAGTGAACACTGAAGCTTTCTTT
TRBV15	NA	TRBJ1-1	NA	17	CATSPLGGRRTNTEAFF	TGTGCCACCAGCCCCCTGGGGGGCAGGAGGACGAACACTGAAGCTTTCTTT
TRBV9	few	TRBJ2-3	NA	15	CASSVVPGGPDTQYF	TGTGCCAGCAGCGTAGTTCCGGGGGGCCCAGATACGCAGTATTTT
TRBV11-2	few	TRBJ1-6	NA	15	CASSLASTAHSPLHF	TGTGCCAGCAGCTTAGCCTCAACAGCCCATTCACCCCTCCACTTT